This TCR beta chain was captured by sequencing in a study of blood T cell repertoires in COVID-19. Study in general: The study drew acute and convalescent COVID-19 samples from the United States, Italy and Spain. The analysed material was cDNA or gDNA that came from T cells, B-cell-depleted T cells, or PBMCs.

Authors' data handling: Reference gene primer amplification yielded estimated nucleated cell counts. Data came from immunoSEQ multiplex PCR; TCRdb stores just in-frame clones and leaves some out. The V and J calls and the clone size are those of that table, but D and trimming were determined from the DNA. Among approximately 230,000 clones listed, about 91% were seen once. CDR3 length: 14 residues. Per germline, CDR1 SGHTA and CDR2 FQGNSA. V dropped 9 bases and J dropped 1; count of bases not matched to a gene: 5. V and J are TRBV7-2 and TRBJ2-5; 10 bases are shared with TRBD2. The sequence was obtained from a woman aged 25 to 39 with COVID-19, enrolled during active disease. Input material: peripheral blood. CDR3 region: CASRAGGVQETQYF. In DNA form, the CDR3 reads TGTGCCAGTAGAGCGGGGGGGGTCCAAGAGACCCAGTACTTC.